This section outlines one TCR beta chain sequence together with its context. Its matching antigen is unknown. Germline assignment: CDR1 SGDLS and CDR2 YYNGEE. This CDR3 contains 13 residues. V was pared by 4 bases and J by 7 bases, with 14 bases between. Generated by immunoSEQ multiplex PCR, the TCRdb table keeps only in-frame clones and is missing some. The sample holds just over 150,000 clones, just over 90% seen once. This record belongs to a study of T cell responses to AZD1222 COVID-19 vaccine. Study results and caveats: Spike-specific TCR breadth and depth rose after two AZD1222 doses. Reports say nearly half of spike-specific TCRs go after unmutated variant regions. Seropositive AZD1222 recipients at baseline numbered only five or six.

The material sequenced was peripheral blood, taken on day 0 of AZD1222 vaccination. The TCR sequence derives from an adult in good health. The V and J genes are TRBV9 and TRBJ2-5; possible D gene TRBD1, 5 bases. The CDR3 loop reads CASSPAGLGTQYF. The DNA for the CDR3 is TGTGCCAGCAGCCCAGCAGGGTTGGGGACCCAGTACTTC.